This TCR beta chain is drawn from a study of T cell responses to AZD1222 COVID-19 vaccine. The ends lost 4 bases at V and 5 bases at J; junction bases unmatched: 21. This CDR3 has 20 amino acids. Profiling relied on immunoSEQ multiplex PCR, and the TCRdb table lists in-frame clones only, not all of them. Of some 140,000 clones listed, about 90% are singletons. Study-level findings and limits: Spike-specific TCRs gained breadth and depth after people received two AZD1222 doses.

As regards this clone: What it recognizes is unknown.

Source: peripheral blood, taken on day 0 of AZD1222 vaccination. The clonotype was recovered from an adult in good health. The V call is TRBV23-1, the J call TRBJ2-2, with 8 bases identical to TRBD2. TRBV23-1 is flagged as an ORF with uncertain function. The CDR3 is CASSPLVSSGIKSLTGELFF. CDR3 sequence (DNA): TGCGCCAGCAGTCCTCTCGTGAGTAGCGGGATTAAAAGTTTAACCGGGGAGCTGTTTTTT.